This TCR beta chain was captured by sequencing in a study of cytomegalovirus exposure and HLA in healthy donors. Researchers ran the PCR with 60 Vbeta and 13 Jbeta primers. Clones were read by immunoSEQ multiplex PCR, and TCRdb kept only the in-frame ones, dropping some. The sample yields 250,000 to 350,000 clones, 86% seen once. Note on this clone: Its antigen is as yet unknown.

Study-level points and caveats: Sequencing depth across donors, presence/absence analyses assumed, was roughly uniform. A later analysis linked a missense DCLRE1C variant to TCR beta V- and J-gene trimming. No immune exposure information besides CMV serostatus was available. The study recorded 150 to 200 TCR beta chains that were cytomegalovirus-associated.

Germline V lookup: CDR1 SQVTM, CDR2 ANQGSEA. The CDR3 runs 15 residues. Trimming stripped 3 bases from V and 2 bases from J, with 17 bases between. The V and J genes are TRBV29-1 and TRBJ2-7, with D tentatively TRBD2 (6 bases). Sequencing used PBMCs. This clonotype originated in a man aged 40-50 years in good health and CMV-seropositive. The CDR3 spells CSVDAGGGLTYEQYF. The CDR3 DNA sequence: TGCAGCGTTGATGCAGGAGGAGGGCTTACCTACGAGCAGTACTTC.